The 25 T cell receptor beta chains below come from one sample, sequenced in a study of beta chain features in type 1 diabetes. As every portion of the isolated RNA was reverse transcribed, the sequencing read expressed TCRB transcripts. TCRdb keeps only in-frame clones here, not all; method: immunoSEQ multiplex PCR. The sample holds about 300,000 clones; around 7.3% are singletons and the top ten take over 0.8%. Input material: central memory CD4+ T cells from blood. The source is a woman in her late teens or twenties in good health.

Turning to this clone: In the same sample, other DNA sequences code for this CDR3. The rearrangement joins TRBV29-1 to TRBJ1-2; 9 nucleotides line up with TRBD1. The germline CDR1 and CDR2 sequences are SQVTM and ANQGSEA. The trim removed 4 bases at V and 8 bases at J, leaving 5 bases unmatched. This CDR3 is 12 amino acids long. The CDR3 nucleotides are TGCAGCGTTGGACAGGGGGAGGACGGCTACACCTTC. This encodes CSVGQGEDGYTF.

This clone was counted between two and nine times. The V gene is TRBV19, the J gene TRBJ2-5; D may correspond to TRBD1 or TRBD2 (5 bases each). V gave up 3 bases and J gave up 3 bases, with 8 bases separating them. The CDR3 has 13 amino acids. Germline CDR1 and CDR2: LNHDA and SQIVND (reference sequence). CDR3: CASSILGEETQYF. The CDR3 coding sequence is TGTGCCAGTAGTATTCTGGGGGAAGAGACCCAGTACTTC.

V usage is TRBV29-1 and J usage is TRBJ1-2; D may be TRBD1 (6 bases). Per germline, CDR1 SQVTM and CDR2 ANQGSEA. This CDR3 spans 12 amino acids. Trimming stripped 5 bases from V and 3 bases from J, with 10 bases between. The DNA for the CDR3 is TGCAGCGTTTCCAGGGGCGACTATGGCTACACCTTC. This gives the protein CSVSRGDYGYTF.

The genes are TRBV5-1 and TRBJ2-2, with 9 bases lining up with TRBD2. This CDR3 region has 15 residues. V gave up 5 bases and J gave up 3 bases; unmatched junction bases: 5. Germline V CDR1 and CDR2: SGHRS, YFSETQ. The CDR3: CASRPSGVDTGELFF. In DNA form, the CDR3 reads TGCGCCAGCAGACCTAGCGGGGTTGACACCGGGGAGCTGTTTTTT.

This clone was observed a handful of times. This chain connects TRBV7-9 to TRBJ2-2; the D is unclear. This CDR3 spans 15 amino acids. Trimming took off 1 base at V and 7 bases at J, with 13 bases between the two ends. Germline assignment: CDR1 SEHNR and CDR2 FQNEAQ (reference sequence). CDR3 sequence (DNA): TGTGCCAGCAGCTTAGTAGGAGCTCGCGGCGGGGAGCTGTTTTTT. Its translation is CASSLVGARGGELFF.

This clone came up a few times. The rearrangement links TRBV2 to TRBJ1-1, with 7 bases aligning to TRBD1. After removal of 9 bases from V and 2 bases from J, the junction contained 9 bases not matched to a gene. Germline CDR1 SNHLY, CDR2 FYNNEI. CDR3 size: 14 residues. The CDR3: CARGTDFSNTEAFF. CDR3 in DNA: TGTGCCAGAGGGACAGACTTTAGTAACACTGAAGCTTTCTTT. Complete variable domain (other parts from reference TRBV2 and TRBJ1-1): EPEVTQTPSHQVTQMGQEVILRCVPISNHLYFYWYRQILGQKVEFLVSFYNNEISEKSEIFDDQFSVERPDGSNFTLKIRSTKLEDSAMYFCARGTDFSNTEAFFGQGTRLTVV.

This clone has just a few counts. The same CDR3 is also encoded by other DNA sequences in this sample. This chain connects TRBV18 to TRBJ2-5; the match to TRBD1 covers 8 bases. The CDR3 loop spans 14 amino acids. CDR1 is KGHSH, CDR2 LQKENI, per germline. The trim removed 3 bases at V and 3 bases at J, leaving 3 bases unmatched. The CDR3 DNA follows: TGTGCCAGCTCACCGCAGACAGGGGAAGAGACCCAGTACTTC. Its protein product is CASSPQTGEETQYF.

The chain couples TRBV7-9 to TRBJ2-1, with TRBD1 as a possible D gene (6 bases). The CDR3 is made up of 16 amino acids. The germline gives CDR1 SEHNR, CDR2 FQNEAQ (reference sequence). Trimming removed 5 bases from V and 6 bases from J, with 20 bases in between. This CDR3 is CASSPRGGVAFNEQFF. For the CDR3, the DNA is TGTGCCAGCAGCCCGAGAGGGGGAGTGGCTTTCAATGAGCAGTTCTTC.

V and J are TRBV28 and TRBJ2-7, with TRBD1 as a possible D gene (6 bases). V was trimmed by 7 bases and J by 0 bases, leaving 22 bases between them. Germline lookup yields CDR1 MDHEN and CDR2 SYDVKM. CDR3 size: 17 residues. The CDR3 loop is CASTQGGTLINSYEQYF. CDR3 in DNA: TGTGCCAGCACCCAGGGTGGGACATTAATCAACTCCTACGAGCAGTACTTC.

J is TRBJ1-2 and V is TRBV29-1, with 10 positions matching TRBD1. CDR3 size: 13 residues. Germline CDR1 and CDR2: SQVTM and ANQGSEA. J gave up 4 bases and V 5 bases, and 4 bases lay outside the gene matches. CDR3 nucleotide sequence: TGCAGCGTTTCGGACAGGGGGTTCTATGGCTACACCTTC. It translates to CSVSDRGFYGYTF. Together with reference TRBV29-1 and TRBJ1-2, the CDR3 gives the full variable domain: SAVISQKPSRDICQRGTSLTIQCQVDSQVTMMFWYRQQPGQSLTLIATANQGSEATYESGFVIDKFPISRPNLTFSTLTVSNMSPEDSSIYLCSVSDRGFYGYTFGSGTRLTVV.

This clone was counted a few times. The V gene is TRBV2, the J gene TRBJ2-7; tentatively, D is TRBD1 (5 bases). V was trimmed by 4 bases and J by 6 bases, leaving 13 bases between them. Per germline, CDR1 SNHLY and CDR2 FYNNEI. The CDR3 totals 13 residues. The CDR3 coding sequence is TGTGCCAGCAGTGGCGAAAGGGGTAGCGAGCAGTACGTC. It translates to CASSGERGSEQYV.

The CDR3, as DNA: TGCGCCAGCAGCCAGGGGCTAGCGGGGGTGATAGCCAAAAACATTCAGTACTTC. It is translated as CASSQGLAGVIAKNIQYF. The chain carries TRBV4-1 and TRBJ2-4, with 10 nucleotides matching TRBD2. V trimming: 3 bases; J trimming: 0 bases; junction bases outside the gene matches: 8. The CDR3 runs 18 residues. Germline V gives CDR1 MGHRA, CDR2 YSYEKL.

The gene calls are TRBV7-8 and TRBJ2-7, with D unclear. Per the germline V gene, CDR1 is SGHVS and CDR2 is FQNEAQ. The CDR3 has 15 residues. Trimming removed 5 bases from V and 0 bases from J, with 14 bases in between. The CDR3 sequence: CASSPLDRSSYEQYF. As DNA, the CDR3 is TGTGCCAGCAGCCCACTTGATCGGAGCTCCTACGAGCAGTACTTC.

This clone was seen a handful of times. V is TRBV9 and J is TRBJ2-3; TRBD1 aligns across 8 bases. The V gene's germline CDR1 is SGDLS and CDR2 YYNGEE. Trimming removed 4 bases from V and 0 bases from J; junction bases left unmatched: 10. The CDR3 has 17 amino acids. The CDR3 protein is CASSPFPGTGSTDTQYF. CDR3 sequence (DNA): TGTGCCAGCAGCCCCTTCCCCGGGACAGGAAGCACAGATACGCAGTATTTT.

A remark on this clone: This specimen includes other DNA sequences encoding the same CDR3. V usage is TRBV7-2 and J usage is TRBJ2-2; D is unresolved. This CDR3 contains 13 residues. From germline, CDR1 is SGHTA and CDR2 FQGNSA. V dropped 6 bases and J dropped 6 bases, with 11 bases sitting between them. The DNA for the CDR3 is TGTGCCAGCAGTAACAGCTTCTCCGGGGAGCTGTTTTTT. Translating it yields CASSNSFSGELFF.

This clone was observed a few times. The chain combines TRBV15 with TRBJ2-2, with 9 bases that match TRBD1. The ends lost 1 base at V and 4 bases at J; junction bases unmatched: 4. The germline gives CDR1 LNHNV, CDR2 YYDKDF (reference sequence). CDR3 length equals 16 residues. The CDR3 nucleotides read TGTGCCACCAGCAGAGGCGGGACAGGGCGCACCGGGGAGCTGTTTTTT. Amino acids: CATSRGGTGRTGELFF.

The gene calls are TRBV28 and TRBJ2-5, with 8 bases that match TRBD1. The trim removed 6 bases at V and 1 base at J, leaving 7 bases unmatched. CDR1 and CDR2 from the germline V gene are MDHEN and SYDVKM. This CDR3 is 15 amino acids long. CDR3 DNA: TGTGCCAGCAGGCCTGACAGGGGTCCCCAAGAGACCCAGTACTTC. It encodes CASRPDRGPQETQYF.

The rearrangement uses TRBV6-1 and TRBJ2-7; no reliable D call. The CDR3 covers 12 residues. V lost 4 bases to trimming and J lost 3 bases, with 7 bases between them. CDR1 is MNHNS and CDR2 is SASEGT in the germline V gene. The DNA of the CDR3 is TGTGCCAGCAGTGCGAGATTCTACGAGCAGTACTTC. It encodes CASSARFYEQYF.

This rearrangement joins TRBV11-3 to TRBJ1-2; no reliable D call. Germline-derived CDR1 and CDR2 are SGHNT and YENEEA. V lost 5 bases and J 7 bases, leaving 17 bases between the germline ends. The CDR3 sequence is 14 residues long. CDR3 bases: TGTGCCAGCAGCAACCTACCCTCTGTTGGTGGCTACACCTTC. Translating it yields CASSNLPSVGGYTF.

This clone occurred a few times. This chain connects TRBV7-9 to TRBJ1-6; unclear D gene. V dropped 4 bases and J dropped 4 bases, with 5 bases sitting between them. The CDR3 has 13 amino acids. Per the germline V gene, CDR1 is SEHNR and CDR2 is FQNEAQ (reference sequence). This CDR3 is CASSSSYNSPLHF. In DNA form, the CDR3 reads TGTGCCAGCAGCTCGAGTTATAATTCACCCCTCCACTTT.

The chain has TRBV5-4 and TRBJ2-2; 7 nucleotides align to TRBD1. Looked up from germline, CDR1 is SGHNT and CDR2 is YYREEE (reference sequence). V dropped 1 base and J dropped 0; count of bases not matched to a gene: 3. This CDR3 comprises 16 residues. CDR3 DNA sequence: TGTGCCAGCAGCTTGTTGGGGACAGCGAACACCGGGGAGCTGTTTTTT. Translation: CASSLLGTANTGELFF. The complete variable domain, with remaining parts taken from reference TRBV5-4 and TRBJ2-2, reads ETGVTQSPTHLIKTRGQQVTLRCSSQSGHNTVSWYQQALGQGPQFIFQYYREEENGRGNFPPRFSGLQFPNYSSELNVNALELDDSALYLCASSLLGTANTGELFFGEGSRLTVL.

The rearrangement uses TRBV11-3 and TRBJ1-1; 7 bases match TRBD1. CDR1 is SGHNT, CDR2 YENEEA, per germline. CDR3 size: 13 residues. Unmatched junction bases numbered 6, after V lost 6 bases and J lost 5 bases. The CDR3 sequence is CASSLYRGTEAFF. The CDR3 DNA reads as TGTGCCAGCAGTCTGTACAGGGGTACTGAAGCTTTCTTT.

The chain recombines TRBV6-1 with TRBJ1-6; D gene ambiguous. With 6 bases removed from V and 6 bases from J, the gap between germline ends came to 15 bases. The CDR3 length is 15 residues. Germline loops: CDR1 MNHNS, CDR2 SASEGT. The DNA for the CDR3 is TGTGCCAGCAGACCCCCCGGCAGGATTAATTCACCCCTCCACTTT. Translation gives CASRPPGRINSPLHF.

As concerns this clone: Distinct nucleotide sequences in the sample also encode this CDR3. The chain has TRBV11-3 and TRBJ2-3, with 7 nucleotides matching TRBD2. Germline-derived CDR1 and CDR2 are SGHNT and YENEEA. V trimming: 5 bases; J trimming: 6 bases; junction bases outside the gene matches: 5. The CDR3 is 13 residues long. CDR3 amino acids: CASSPPGGDTQYF. The CDR3 DNA is TGTGCCAGCAGCCCACCCGGGGGGGATACGCAGTATTTT.

This clone was recorded a few times. This chain links TRBV4-2 with TRBJ2-5; 16 nucleotides agree with TRBD2. CDR3 length: 19 amino acids. V shed 1 base, J shed 4 bases, and the junction held 9 bases outside the gene matches. Germline V lookup: CDR1 LGHNA, CDR2 YNFKEQ. The CDR3 reads CASSQGLGTSGRARETQYF. CDR3 sequence (DNA): TGTGCCAGCAGCCAAGGTTTAGGGACTAGCGGGAGGGCCCGAGAGACCCAGTACTTC.